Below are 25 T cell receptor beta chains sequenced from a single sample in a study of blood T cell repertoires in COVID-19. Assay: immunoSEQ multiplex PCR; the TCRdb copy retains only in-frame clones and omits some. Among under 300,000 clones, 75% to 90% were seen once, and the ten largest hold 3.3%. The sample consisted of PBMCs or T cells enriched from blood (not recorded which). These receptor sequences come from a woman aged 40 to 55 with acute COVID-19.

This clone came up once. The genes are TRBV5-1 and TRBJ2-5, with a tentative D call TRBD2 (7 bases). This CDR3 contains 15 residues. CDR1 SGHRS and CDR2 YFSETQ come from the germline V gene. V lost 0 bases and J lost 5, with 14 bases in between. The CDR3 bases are TGCGCCAGCAGCTTGGAGGGGGGGCGCAGGGAGACCCAGTACTTC. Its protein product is CASSLEGGRRETQYF.

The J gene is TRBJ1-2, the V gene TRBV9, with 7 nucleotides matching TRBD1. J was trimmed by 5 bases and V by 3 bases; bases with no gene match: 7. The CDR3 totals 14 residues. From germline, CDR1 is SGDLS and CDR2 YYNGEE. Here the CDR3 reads CASSGPQGLYGYTF. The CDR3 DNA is TGTGCCAGCAGCGGTCCACAGGGGTTGTATGGCTACACCTTC.

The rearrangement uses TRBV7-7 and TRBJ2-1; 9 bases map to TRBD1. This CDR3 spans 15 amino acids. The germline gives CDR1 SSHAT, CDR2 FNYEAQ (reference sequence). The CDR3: CASPSGTGPNNEQFF. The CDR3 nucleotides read TGTGCTAGTCCTTCCGGGACAGGGCCCAACAATGAGCAGTTCTTC.

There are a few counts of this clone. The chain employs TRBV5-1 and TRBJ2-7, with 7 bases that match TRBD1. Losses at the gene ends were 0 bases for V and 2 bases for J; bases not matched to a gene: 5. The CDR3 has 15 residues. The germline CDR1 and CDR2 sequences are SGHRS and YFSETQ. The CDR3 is CASSLERDRAYEQYF. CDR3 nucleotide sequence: TGCGCCAGCAGCTTGGAAAGGGACAGAGCCTACGAGCAGTACTTC.

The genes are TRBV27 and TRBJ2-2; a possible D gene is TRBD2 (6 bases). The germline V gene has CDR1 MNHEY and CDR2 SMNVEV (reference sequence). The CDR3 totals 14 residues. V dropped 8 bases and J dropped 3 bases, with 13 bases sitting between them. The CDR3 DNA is TGTGCCAGCGTAACTAGCCTCCACACCGGGGAGCTGTTTTTT. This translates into CASVTSLHTGELFF.

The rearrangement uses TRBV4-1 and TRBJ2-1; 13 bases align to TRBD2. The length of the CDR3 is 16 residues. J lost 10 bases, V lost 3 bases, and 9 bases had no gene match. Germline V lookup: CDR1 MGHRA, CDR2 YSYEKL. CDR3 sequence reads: CASSQGQGLAGDEQFF. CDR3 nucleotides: TGCGCCAGCAGCCAGGGCCAAGGACTAGCGGGAGACGAGCAGTTCTTC.

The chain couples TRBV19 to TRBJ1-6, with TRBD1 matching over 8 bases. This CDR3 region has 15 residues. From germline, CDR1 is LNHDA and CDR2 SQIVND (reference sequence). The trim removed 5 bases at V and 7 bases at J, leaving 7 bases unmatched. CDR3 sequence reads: CASSFDGQGNSPLHF. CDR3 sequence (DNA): TGTGCCAGTAGTTTTGACGGACAGGGAAATTCACCCCTCCACTTT.

CDR3: CASSLAYPTGEYEQYF. CDR3 in DNA: TGCGCCAGCAGCTTGGCTTACCCGACAGGGGAATACGAGCAGTACTTC. This chain connects TRBV5-1 to TRBJ2-7, with 8 positions matching TRBD1. The CDR3 loop spans 16 amino acids. V was clipped by 0 bases and J by 4 bases; unmatched bases: 9. The germline V gene encodes CDR1 SGHRS and CDR2 YFSETQ.

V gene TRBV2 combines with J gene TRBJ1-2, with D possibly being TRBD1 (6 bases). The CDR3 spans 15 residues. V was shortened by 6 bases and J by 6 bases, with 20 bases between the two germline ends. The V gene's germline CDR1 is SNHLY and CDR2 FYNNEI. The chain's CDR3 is CASSTSPQGKDGYTF. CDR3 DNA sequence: TGTGCCAGCAGCACCTCTCCCCAGGGGAAGGATGGCTACACCTTC. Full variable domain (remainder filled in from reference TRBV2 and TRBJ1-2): EPEVTQTPSHQVTQMGQEVILRCVPISNHLYFYWYRQILGQKVEFLVSFYNNEISEKSEIFDDQFSVERPDGSNFTLKIRSTKLEDSAMYFCASSTSPQGKDGYTFGSGTRLTVV.

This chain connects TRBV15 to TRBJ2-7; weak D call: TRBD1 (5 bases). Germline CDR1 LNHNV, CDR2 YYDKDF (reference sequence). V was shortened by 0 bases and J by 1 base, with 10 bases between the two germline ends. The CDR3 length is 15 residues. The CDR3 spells CATSREGAGSYEQYF. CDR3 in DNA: TGTGCCACCAGCAGAGAAGGGGCAGGGTCCTACGAGCAGTACTTC.

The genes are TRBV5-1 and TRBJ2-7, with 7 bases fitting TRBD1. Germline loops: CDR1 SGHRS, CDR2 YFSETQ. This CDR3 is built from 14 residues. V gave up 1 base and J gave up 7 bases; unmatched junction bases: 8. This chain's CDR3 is CASSLYNPGQEQYF. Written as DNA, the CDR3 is TGCGCCAGCAGCTTGTACAACCCGGGACAGGAGCAGTACTTC.

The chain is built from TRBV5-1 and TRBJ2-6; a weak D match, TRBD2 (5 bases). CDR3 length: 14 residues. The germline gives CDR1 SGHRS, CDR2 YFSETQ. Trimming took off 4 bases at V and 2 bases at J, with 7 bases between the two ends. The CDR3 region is CASSPAAGANVLTF. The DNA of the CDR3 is TGCGCCAGCAGCCCAGCGGCTGGGGCCAACGTCCTGACTTTC.

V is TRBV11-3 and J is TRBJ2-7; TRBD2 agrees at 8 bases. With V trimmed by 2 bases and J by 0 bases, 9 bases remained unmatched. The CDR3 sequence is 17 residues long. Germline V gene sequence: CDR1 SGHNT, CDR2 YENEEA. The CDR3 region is CASSLSFLGTSSYEQYF. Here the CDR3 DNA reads TGTGCCAGCAGCTTAAGCTTCCTAGGGACTAGCTCCTACGAGCAGTACTTC.

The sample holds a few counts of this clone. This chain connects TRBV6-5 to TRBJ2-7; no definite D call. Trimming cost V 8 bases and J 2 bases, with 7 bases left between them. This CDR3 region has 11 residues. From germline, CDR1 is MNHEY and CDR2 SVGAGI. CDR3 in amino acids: CASQDPYEQYF. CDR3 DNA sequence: TGTGCCAGCCAGGATCCCTACGAGCAGTACTTC.

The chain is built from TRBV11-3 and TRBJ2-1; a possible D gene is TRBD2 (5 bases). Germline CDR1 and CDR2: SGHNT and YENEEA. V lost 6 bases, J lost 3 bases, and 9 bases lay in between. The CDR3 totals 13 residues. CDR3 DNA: TGTGCCAGCAGGGGAGAGGGCTACAATGAGCAGTTCTTC. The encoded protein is CASRGEGYNEQFF. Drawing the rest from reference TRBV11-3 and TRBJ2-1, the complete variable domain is EAGVVQSPRYKIIEKKQPVAFWCNPISGHNTLYWYLQNLGQGPELLIRYENEEAVDDSQLPKDRFSAERLKGVDSTLKIQPAELGDSAVYLCASRGEGYNEQFFGPGTRLTVL.

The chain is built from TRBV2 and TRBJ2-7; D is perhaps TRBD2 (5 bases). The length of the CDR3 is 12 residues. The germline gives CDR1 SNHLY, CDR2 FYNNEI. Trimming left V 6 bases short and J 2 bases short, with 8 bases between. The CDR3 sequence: CASRREPYEQYF. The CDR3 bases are TGTGCCAGCAGGAGGGAGCCCTACGAGCAGTACTTC.

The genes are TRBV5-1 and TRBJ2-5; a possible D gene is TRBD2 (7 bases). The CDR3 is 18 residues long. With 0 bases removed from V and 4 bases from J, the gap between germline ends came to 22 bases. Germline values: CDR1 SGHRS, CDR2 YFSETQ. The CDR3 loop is CASSLEGRSGGAGETQYF. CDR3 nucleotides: TGCGCCAGCAGCTTGGAGGGCCGCTCGGGGGGCGCGGGAGAGACCCAGTACTTC. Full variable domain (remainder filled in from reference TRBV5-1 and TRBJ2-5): KAGVTQTPRYLIKTRGQQVTLSCSPISGHRSVSWYQQTPGQGLQFLFEYFSETQRNKGNFPGRFSGRQFSNSRSEMNVSTLELGDSALYLCASSLEGRSGGAGETQYFGPGTRLLVL.

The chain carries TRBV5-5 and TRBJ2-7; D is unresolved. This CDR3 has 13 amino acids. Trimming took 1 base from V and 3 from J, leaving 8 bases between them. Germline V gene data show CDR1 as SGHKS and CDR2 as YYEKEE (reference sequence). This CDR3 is CASSLTRNYEQYF. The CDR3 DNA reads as TGTGCCAGCAGCTTGACACGTAACTACGAGCAGTACTTC.

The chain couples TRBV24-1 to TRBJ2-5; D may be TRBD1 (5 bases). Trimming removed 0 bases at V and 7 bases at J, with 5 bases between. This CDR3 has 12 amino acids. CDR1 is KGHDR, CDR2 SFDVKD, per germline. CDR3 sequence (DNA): TGTGCCACCAGTGATTTGAGGGGGACCCAGTACTTC. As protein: CATSDLRGTQYF.

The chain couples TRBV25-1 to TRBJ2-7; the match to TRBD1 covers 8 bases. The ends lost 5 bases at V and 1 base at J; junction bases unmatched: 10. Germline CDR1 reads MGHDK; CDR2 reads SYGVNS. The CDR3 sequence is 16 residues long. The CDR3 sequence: CASSRTGGGPSYEQYF. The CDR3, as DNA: TGTGCCAGCAGTCGAACAGGGGGTGGGCCTTCCTACGAGCAGTACTTC.

The CDR3 sequence: CASSPPGGPFYEQYF. The CDR3 nucleotides read TGTGCCAGCAGCCCCCCTGGAGGGCCTTTTTACGAGCAGTACTTC. This chain joins TRBV7-8 and TRBJ2-7, with D maybe TRBD2 (6 bases). V was pared by 5 bases and J by 4 bases, with 18 bases between. Germline loops: CDR1 SGHVS, CDR2 FQNEAQ. The CDR3 length is 15 residues.

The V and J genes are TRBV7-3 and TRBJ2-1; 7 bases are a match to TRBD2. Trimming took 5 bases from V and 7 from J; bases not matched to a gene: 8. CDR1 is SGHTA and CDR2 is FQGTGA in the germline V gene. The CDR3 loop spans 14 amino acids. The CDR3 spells CASSPQLARNEQFF. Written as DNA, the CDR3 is TGTGCCAGCAGCCCCCAACTAGCGAGGAATGAGCAGTTCTTC.

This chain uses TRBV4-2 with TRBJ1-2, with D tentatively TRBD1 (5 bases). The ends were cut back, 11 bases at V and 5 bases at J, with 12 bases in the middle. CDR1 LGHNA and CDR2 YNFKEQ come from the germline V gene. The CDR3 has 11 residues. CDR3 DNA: TGTGCCGCCCGGGAGGGGTATGGCTACACCTTC. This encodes CAAREGYGYTF.

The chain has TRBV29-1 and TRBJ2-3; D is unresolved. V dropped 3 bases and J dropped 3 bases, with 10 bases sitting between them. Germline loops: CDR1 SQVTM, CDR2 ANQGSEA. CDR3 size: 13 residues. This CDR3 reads CSVDFSRTDTQYF. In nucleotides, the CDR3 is TGCAGCGTTGACTTTAGTAGAACAGATACGCAGTATTTT.

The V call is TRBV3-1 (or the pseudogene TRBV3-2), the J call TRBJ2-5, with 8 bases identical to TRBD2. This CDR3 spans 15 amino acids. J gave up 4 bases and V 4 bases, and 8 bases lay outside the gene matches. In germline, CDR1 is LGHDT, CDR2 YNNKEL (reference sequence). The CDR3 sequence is CASSPKAGGGETQYF. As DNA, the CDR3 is TGTGCCAGCAGCCCGAAGGCGGGAGGTGGAGAGACCCAGTACTTC.